Following are 20 T cell receptor beta chains from one sample sequenced in a study of blood T cell repertoires in COVID-19. Method: immunoSEQ multiplex PCR; TCRdb's copy keeps in-frame clones and lacks some. The data hold hundreds of thousands of clones, with 90% observed a single time. Sequencing was performed on PBMCs or T cells enriched from blood (not recorded which). The receptors stem from a woman between 18 and 29 years old with acute COVID-19.

The rearrangement uses TRBV10-3 and TRBJ2-1, with D maybe TRBD2 (6 bases). There are 15 residues in the CDR3. V was cut by 5 bases and J by 5 bases, with 16 bases left in between. Germline V CDR1 and CDR2: ENHRY, SYGVKD. The CDR3 nucleotides read TGTGCCATCAGTCACTGGGGGGAGGCTAACAATGAGCAGTTCTTC. Its translation is CAISHWGEANNEQFF.

V usage is TRBV5-4 and J usage is TRBJ2-3; 13 nucleotides agree with TRBD2. Germline CDR1 is SGHNT and CDR2 is YYREEE (reference sequence). The CDR3 sequence is 17 residues long. Trimming cost V 3 bases and J 4 bases; bases outside gene matches: 8. CDR3 nucleotides: TGTGCCAGCAGCTCTCGGACTAGCGGGAGTGGGGCAGATACGCAGTATTTT. As protein: CASSSRTSGSGADTQYF.

In this sample, this clone turned up a few times. V is TRBV7-9 and J is TRBJ2-7, with TRBD1 matching 9 bases. Germline trimming cut 3 bases from V and 5 bases from J; bases unmatched to any gene: 2. The CDR3 is made up of 13 amino acids. CDR1 and CDR2 from the germline V gene are SEHNR and FQNEAQ (reference sequence). The CDR3 sequence is CASSFWDRDEQYF. The CDR3 DNA reads as TGTGCCAGCAGCTTTTGGGACAGGGACGAGCAGTACTTC.

V gene TRBV20-1 combines with J gene TRBJ2-7; 7 nucleotides agree with TRBD1. The V and J ends lost 3 bases and 3 bases, in that order; junction bases with no gene match: 14. CDR1 and CDR2 from the germline V gene are DFQATT and SNEGSKA (reference sequence). The CDR3 contains 16 residues. CDR3 nucleotides: TGCAGTGCTAGTCTATATCAGCGGACAGGTCACTACGAGCAGTACTTC. This codes for CSASLYQRTGHYEQYF.

The chain uses TRBV11-2 and TRBJ2-2; 9 positions match TRBD2. The germline V gene has CDR1 SGHAT and CDR2 FQNNGV. The length of the CDR3 is 16 residues. The junction had 3 bases not matched to a gene; V was cut back by 2 bases and J by 2 bases. The CDR3 is CASSLRLAGNTGELFF. Written as DNA, the CDR3 is TGTGCCAGCAGCTTAAGGCTAGCGGGAAACACCGGGGAGCTGTTTTTT.

V is TRBV5-1 and J is TRBJ2-2; 8 bases match TRBD2. The germline CDR1 and CDR2 sequences are SGHRS and YFSETQ. J was trimmed by 0 bases and V by 5 bases; bases with no gene match: 6. The CDR3 runs 16 residues. CDR3 in amino acids: CASRYISGTNTGELFF. In DNA, the CDR3 is TGCGCCAGCAGATATATTAGCGGGACGAACACCGGGGAGCTGTTTTTT.

The rearrangement joins TRBV2 to TRBJ2-1, with a tentative D call TRBD1 (6 bases). Trimming pared 7 bases from V and 3 bases from J, leaving 10 bases between. Per the germline V gene, CDR1 is SNHLY and CDR2 is FYNNEI. There are 13 residues in the CDR3. The CDR3 loop is CASIPGDYNEQFF. In nucleotides, the CDR3 is TGTGCCAGCATCCCAGGGGACTACAATGAGCAGTTCTTC.

The J gene is TRBJ2-2, the V gene TRBV5-4; 8 nucleotides line up with TRBD1. In germline, CDR1 is SGHNT, CDR2 YYREEE (reference sequence). The length of the CDR3 is 15 residues. Trimming took 4 bases from V and 5 from J; bases not matched to a gene: 7. This CDR3 is CASSLQDRDTGELFF. The CDR3 region has the DNA TGTGCCAGCAGCCTGCAGGACAGGGATACCGGGGAGCTGTTTTTT.

V gene TRBV6-5 combines with J gene TRBJ1-2; D possibly corresponds to TRBD1 (6 bases). This CDR3 is 14 amino acids long. Trimming removed 0 bases at V and 10 bases at J, with 15 bases between. The V gene's germline CDR1 is MNHEY and CDR2 SVGAGI. The DNA of the CDR3 is TGTGCCAGCAGTTACTCGTGGGGGCAGGCGGACTACACCTTC. Encoded protein: CASSYSWGQADYTF.

The chain links TRBV27 to TRBJ2-5; 7 bases fit TRBD2. CDR1 MNHEY and CDR2 SMNVEV come from the germline V gene (reference sequence). The CDR3 length is 15 residues. J was trimmed by 1 base and V by 5 bases; bases with no gene match: 7. The DNA of the CDR3 is TGTGCCAGCAGTCGCCGACTAGCTTTCCAAGAGACCCAGTACTTC. As protein: CASSRRLAFQETQYF.

V usage is TRBV7-9 and J usage is TRBJ1-1, with D possibly matching TRBD1 (5 bases). The germline V and J ends were trimmed by 5 bases and 4 bases, with 20 bases remaining between them. CDR3 size: 16 residues. Per germline, CDR1 SEHNR and CDR2 FQNEAQ (reference sequence). CDR3 in amino acids: CASSPPGGVRRTEAFF. The DNA for the CDR3 is TGTGCCAGCAGCCCCCCGGGAGGGGTCCGACGCACTGAAGCTTTCTTT. Together with reference TRBV7-9 and TRBJ1-1, the CDR3 gives the full variable domain: DTGVSQNPRHKITKRGQNVTFRCDPISEHNRLYWYRQTLGQGPEFLTYFQNEAQLEKSRLLSDRFSAERPKGSFSTLEIQRTEQGDSAMYLCASSPPGGVRRTEAFFGQGTRLTVV.

V is TRBV6-4 and J is TRBJ1-1; D gene ambiguous. V lost 6 bases to trimming and J lost 0 bases, with 8 bases between them. Looked up from germline, CDR1 is MRHNA and CDR2 is SNTAGT. The CDR3 has 13 residues. In nucleotides, the CDR3 is TGTGCCAGCAGGGCCGAAATGAACACTGAAGCTTTCTTT. It yields the protein CASRAEMNTEAFF.

V and J are TRBV30 and TRBJ1-3; 7 bases fit TRBD1. The CDR3 consists of 15 residues. The germline V gene encodes CDR1 GTSNPN and CDR2 SVGIG (reference sequence). V gave up 2 bases and J gave up 2 bases; unmatched junction bases: 6. The CDR3 region has the DNA TGTGCCTGGAGTCCAGCAGGGGGAGCTGGAAACACCATATATTTT. Its protein product is CAWSPAGGAGNTIYF.

Concerning this clone itself: This specimen includes other DNA sequences encoding the same CDR3. CDR3: CASSPGTGLYNEQFF. DNA for the CDR3: TGCGCCAGCAGCCCAGGGACAGGGCTCTACAATGAGCAGTTCTTC. The gene calls are TRBV4-3 and TRBJ2-1; 9 positions agree with TRBD1. This CDR3 comprises 15 residues. The junction had 4 bases not matched to a gene; V was cut back by 4 bases and J by 3 bases. Germline V gene data show CDR1 as LGHNA and CDR2 as YSLEER.

The chain is built from TRBV19 and TRBJ1-1; TRBD1 matches at 7 bases. Germline CDR1 reads LNHDA; CDR2 reads SQIVND (reference sequence). The CDR3 extends over 12 amino acids. V dropped 9 bases and J dropped 9; count of bases not matched to a gene: 10. The CDR3 here is CASSTGIGQAFF. CDR3 coding DNA: TGTGCCAGCTCGACAGGGATCGGACAAGCTTTCTTT.

This clone occurred once. J is TRBJ2-4 and V is TRBV2, with 7 bases that match TRBD2. Germline trimming cut 8 bases from V and 0 bases from J; bases unmatched to any gene: 7. CDR1 SNHLY and CDR2 FYNNEI come from the germline V gene. The CDR3 is made up of 15 amino acids. CDR3 in DNA: TGTGCCAGCCAGCTAGCGGACCTAGCCAAAAACATTCAGTACTTC. Residues: CASQLADLAKNIQYF.

The chain carries TRBV6-5 and TRBJ1-1, with no clear D. Germline lookup yields CDR1 MNHEY and CDR2 SVGAGI. CDR3 length: 14 amino acids. Trimming pared 1 base from V and 1 base from J, leaving 7 bases between. The CDR3 bases are TGTGCCAGCAGTTACTGGGCAGAGAACACTGAAGCTTTCTTT. Its protein product is CASSYWAENTEAFF.

The CDR3 loop is CASSSTYSGNTIYF. The CDR3 DNA follows: TGTGCCAGCAGCTCCACATACTCTGGAAACACCATATATTTT. The chain has TRBV7-2 and TRBJ1-3; unclear D gene. Per germline, CDR1 SGHTA and CDR2 FQGNSA. V dropped 4 bases and J dropped 0 bases, with 7 bases sitting between them. The CDR3 extends over 14 amino acids.

The chain employs TRBV6-5 and TRBJ2-7; TRBD1 is a possible D gene (6 bases). The germline V and J ends were trimmed by 6 bases and 2 bases, with 17 bases remaining between them. The CDR3 spans 15 residues. Germline CDR1 and CDR2: MNHEY and SVGAGI. CDR3 residues: CASSLTGLPPYEQYF. As DNA, the CDR3 is TGTGCCAGCAGCCTAACAGGGCTTCCCCCCTACGAGCAGTACTTC.

This clone was detected a few times. This rearrangement joins TRBV3-1 (or the pseudogene TRBV3-2) to TRBJ1-5; no definite D call. CDR3 size: 14 residues. Germline loops: CDR1 LGHDT, CDR2 YNNKEL (reference sequence). V was cut by 0 bases and J by 0 bases, with 3 bases left in between. CDR3 loop: CASSQDYSNQPQHF. Written as DNA, the CDR3 is TGTGCCAGCAGCCAAGACTATAGCAATCAGCCCCAGCATTTT.